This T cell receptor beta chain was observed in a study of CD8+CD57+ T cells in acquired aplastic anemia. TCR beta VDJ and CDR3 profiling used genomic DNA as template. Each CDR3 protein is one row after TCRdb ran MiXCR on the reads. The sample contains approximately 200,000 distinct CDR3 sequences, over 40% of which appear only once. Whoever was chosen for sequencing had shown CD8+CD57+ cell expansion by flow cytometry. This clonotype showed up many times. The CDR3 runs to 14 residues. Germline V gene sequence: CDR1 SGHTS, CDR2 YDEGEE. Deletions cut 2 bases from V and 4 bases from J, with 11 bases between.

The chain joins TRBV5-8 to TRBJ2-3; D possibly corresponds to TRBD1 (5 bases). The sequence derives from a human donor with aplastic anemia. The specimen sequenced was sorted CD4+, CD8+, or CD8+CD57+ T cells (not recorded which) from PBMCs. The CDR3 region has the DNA TGTGCCAGCAGCTTAGTAGGCAGGGCAGATACGCAGTATTTT. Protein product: CASSLVGRADTQYF.